One sample yielded the 17 T cell receptor beta chains listed below, sequenced in a study of cytomegalovirus exposure and HLA in healthy donors. PCR employed 60 Vbeta and 13 Jbeta primers. The protocol was immunoSEQ multiplex PCR, while the TCRdb copy is restricted to in-frame clones and leaves out a portion. The table lists 100,000 to 150,000 clones, about 86% of them singletons. Sequencing used PBMCs. These receptors came from a man between 18 and 35 years old in good health and CMV-seronegative.

This clone was observed a few times. V and J are TRBV6-5 and TRBJ2-7; a weak D match, TRBD2 (5 bases). This CDR3 comprises 13 residues. From germline, CDR1 is MNHEY and CDR2 SVGAGI. V lost 6 bases, J lost 2 bases, and 11 bases lay in between. CDR3: CASRSGGAYEQYF. CDR3 sequence (DNA): TGTGCCAGCAGAAGTGGAGGAGCCTACGAGCAGTACTTC.

In this sample, this clone turned up a few times. The chain uses TRBV6-1 and TRBJ1-5, with 7 bases lining up with TRBD1. Losses at the gene ends were 2 bases for V and 4 bases for J; bases not matched to a gene: 14. The germline CDR1 and CDR2 sequences are MNHNS and SASEGT. The CDR3 contains 18 residues. In nucleotides, the CDR3 is TGTGCCAGCAGTGAATTTGGGACAGCAAAACGGGTAAATCAGCCCCAGCATTTT. Its protein product is CASSEFGTAKRVNQPQHF.

The chain joins TRBV18 to TRBJ1-2, with TRBD1 identical over 7 bases. The CDR3 runs to 15 residues. CDR1 and CDR2 (germline): KGHSH, LQKENI. V dropped 0 bases and J dropped 3; count of bases not matched to a gene: 4. DNA for the CDR3: TGTGCCAGCTCACCACCCCCTGACAGGGACTATGGCTACACCTTC. Its translation is CASSPPPDRDYGYTF.

The chain recombines TRBV9 with TRBJ1-5; D might be TRBD1 (5 bases). V gave up 0 bases and J gave up 3 bases, with 10 bases separating them. CDR3 length: 15 residues. CDR1 is SGDLS and CDR2 is YYNGEE in the germline V gene. The chain's CDR3 is CASSVDSGSNQPQHF. The CDR3 DNA reads as TGTGCCAGCAGCGTAGATTCAGGGTCCAATCAGCCCCAGCATTTT.

The genes are TRBV11-2 and TRBJ1-1; weak D call: TRBD1 (6 bases). V lost 3 bases and J lost 1, with 9 bases in between. Germline assignment: CDR1 SGHAT and CDR2 FQNNGV. This CDR3 is 14 amino acids long. The CDR3 spells CASSLDSRNTEAFF. CDR3 DNA sequence: TGTGCCAGCAGCTTGGACAGTCGGAACACTGAAGCTTTCTTT.

The rearrangement links TRBV15 to TRBJ1-1, with D possibly being TRBD1 (6 bases). CDR1 LNHNV and CDR2 YYDKDF come from the germline V gene (reference sequence). This CDR3 contains 12 residues. V was pared by 5 bases and J by 10 bases, with 14 bases between. The CDR3, as DNA: TGTGCCACCAGCTTGTCAGGGGATGGAGCTTTCTTT. This sequence encodes CATSLSGDGAFF.

This sequence joins TRBV20-1 and TRBJ1-2, with no clear D. Germline V gives CDR1 DFQATT, CDR2 SNEGSKA (reference sequence). This CDR3 is 10 amino acids long. Between the trimmed V and J ends, which lost 6 bases and 8 bases, there was a span of 10 bases. CDR3 nucleotides: TGCAGTGCACCAAATCGGGGCTACACCTTC. Translation gives CSAPNRGYTF.

This sequence joins TRBV9 and TRBJ2-3; D is unresolved. The V gene's germline CDR1 is SGDLS and CDR2 YYNGEE. The length of the CDR3 is 14 residues. V was shortened by 4 bases and J by 0 bases, with 9 bases between the two germline ends. The CDR3 spells CASSRLSSTDTQYF. The CDR3 region has the DNA TGTGCCAGCAGCCGGTTATCTAGCACAGATACGCAGTATTTT.

V is TRBV6-5 and J is TRBJ2-7; a weak D match, TRBD2 (6 bases). CDR1 MNHEY and CDR2 SVGAGI come from the germline V gene. The CDR3 runs 15 residues. The germline V and J ends were trimmed by 2 bases and 5 bases, with 16 bases remaining between them. The CDR3 is CASSYGAGTGDEQYF. The CDR3 DNA is TGTGCCAGCAGTTACGGGGCAGGGACGGGGGACGAGCAGTACTTC.

The chain employs TRBV5-4 and TRBJ2-5; 7 bases map to TRBD2. The CDR3 runs to 15 residues. CDR1 SGHNT and CDR2 YYREEE come from the germline V gene (reference sequence). V was pared by 5 bases and J by 3 bases, with 10 bases of the junction left unmatched. The CDR3, as DNA: TGTGCCAGCAGAAAAAACACGGGGGGAAAAGAGACCCAGTACTTC. Translation: CASRKNTGGKETQYF.

The chain is built from TRBV10-1 and TRBJ2-3, with 9 bases matching TRBD2. The germline CDR1 and CDR2 sequences are WNHNN and SYGVQD (reference sequence). This CDR3 comprises 15 residues. J gave up 3 bases and V 7 bases, and 8 bases lay outside the gene matches. CDR3 DNA: TGCGCCAGCAATGCCGGGACTAGCAGTACAGATACGCAGTATTTT. Its protein is CASNAGTSSTDTQYF.

The chain joins TRBV6-5 to TRBJ2-7, with D tentatively TRBD1 (7 bases). CDR1 MNHEY and CDR2 SVGAGI come from the germline V gene. V lost 5 bases to trimming and J lost 5 bases, with 13 bases between them. The length of the CDR3 is 13 residues. The CDR3 sequence is CASSPQGRHEQYF. The CDR3 DNA reads TGTGCCAGCAGTCCACAGGGGAGGCACGAGCAGTACTTC.

This chain uses TRBV28 with TRBJ1-1; 7 positions match TRBD1. Germline V gene lookup returns CDR1 MDHEN and CDR2 SYDVKM. Germline trimming cut 7 bases from V and 1 base from J; bases unmatched to any gene: 12. CDR3 size: 16 residues. CDR3 loop: CASNINAEGANTEAFF. The CDR3 region has the DNA TGTGCCAGCAACATAAACGCCGAGGGGGCGAACACTGAAGCTTTCTTT.

V gene TRBV7-2 combines with J gene TRBJ2-7; D gene unclear. This CDR3 has 12 residues. Germline CDR1 SGHTA, CDR2 FQGNSA. V was cut by 2 bases and J by 5 bases, with 7 bases left in between. The CDR3 bases are TGTGCCAGCAGCTTATCCAGGAACGAGCAGTACTTC. Amino acid sequence: CASSLSRNEQYF.

The chain combines TRBV19 with TRBJ2-6, with D perhaps TRBD1 (6 bases). CDR3 length: 17 residues. With 5 bases removed from V and 0 bases from J, the gap between germline ends came to 14 bases. Per germline, CDR1 LNHDA and CDR2 SQIVND (reference sequence). CDR3 sequence: CASSSFQGGSGANVLTF. DNA of the CDR3: TGTGCCAGTAGTTCATTCCAAGGGGGCTCTGGGGCCAACGTCCTGACTTTC.

This clone was counted once. This chain uses TRBV25-1 with TRBJ2-7; D is undetermined. Deletions cut 4 bases from V and 2 bases from J, with 6 bases between. The CDR3 extends over 12 amino acids. CDR1 is MGHDK, CDR2 SYGVNS, per germline. CDR3 bases: TGTGCCAGCAGTGGCCTAGCCTACGAGCAGTACTTC. It is translated as CASSGLAYEQYF.

The chain combines TRBV18 with TRBJ1-5, with D unresolved. The CDR3 is made up of 15 amino acids. V lost 6 bases, J lost 0 bases, and 12 bases lay in between. CDR1 KGHSH and CDR2 LQKENI come from the germline V gene. CDR3: CASSPQTSSNQPQHF. The DNA of the CDR3 is TGTGCCAGCTCTCCTCAGACTTCTAGCAATCAGCCCCAGCATTTT.